This is a list of T cell receptor beta chains from one sample in a study of blood T cells in healthy people across ages. TCRdb itself ran the 5' RACE reads through MiXCR, one entry per CDR3 protein. The sample shows 780,000 or so distinct CDR3 sequences, 20% to 30% of them seen only once. This sample also appeared in a second study, on T cells of mothers and their children.

The specimen was blood. These TCRs come from a boy aged 5-17 years in good health. The conserved cysteine and the conserved F or W are not part of the CDR3 here. D genes are given only for firm matches. Clone size is shown for a subset of rows, as once, few, many or a class of expanded clone.

v_call: TRBV18
clone_size: many
d_call: -
cdr3_aa: ASSVGDKLSETQY

v_call: TRBV29-1
clone_size: few
d_call: TRBD1
cdr3_aa: SVLTGNGELF

v_call: TRBV12-3/TRBV12-4
clone_size: -
d_call: TRBD2
cdr3_aa: ASSLRLAGGPGELF

v_call: TRBV25-1
clone_size: -
d_call: -
cdr3_aa: ASSDDYYEQY

v_call: TRBV4-3
clone_size: few
d_call: -
cdr3_aa: ASSQDLGAGSSNYGYT

v_call: TRBV19
clone_size: -
d_call: -
cdr3_aa: ASTVSAGANVLT

v_call: TRBV7-9
clone_size: few
d_call: -
cdr3_aa: ASSHITGELF

v_call: TRBV16
clone_size: -
d_call: -
cdr3_aa: ASSPISGRGYEQY

v_call: TRBV29-1
clone_size: -
d_call: -
cdr3_aa: SVALPTYEQY

v_call: TRBV5-6
clone_size: few
d_call: -
cdr3_aa: ASSLEVVSSGYNEQF

v_call: TRBV19
clone_size: -
d_call: TRBD1
cdr3_aa: ASSVTGQVEQY

v_call: TRBV20-1
clone_size: -
d_call: TRBD1
cdr3_aa: SARGRRTNTEAF

v_call: TRBV6-2/TRBV6-3
clone_size: -
d_call: -
cdr3_aa: ASTSPGRRNQETQY

v_call: TRBV7-3
clone_size: few
d_call: TRBD1
cdr3_aa: ASKQGSTGELF

v_call: TRBV11-2
clone_size: -
d_call: TRBD1
cdr3_aa: ASSSPRTGGPYGYT

v_call: TRBV20-1
clone_size: -
d_call: TRBD2
cdr3_aa: SARSLAVNNEQF

v_call: TRBV29-1
clone_size: many
d_call: -
cdr3_aa: SVASGSSYNEQF

v_call: TRBV11-2
clone_size: -
d_call: -
cdr3_aa: ASSAAPQLTYGYT

v_call: TRBV20-1
clone_size: many
d_call: TRBD1
cdr3_aa: SARWEPVQGEPGNTIY

v_call: TRBV2
clone_size: -
d_call: -
cdr3_aa: ASNPRPSY

v_call: TRBV9
clone_size: few
d_call: TRBD2
cdr3_aa: ASAQGLAFWDEQF

v_call: TRBV5-1
clone_size: -
d_call: TRBD1
cdr3_aa: ASSLAGQDLYEQY

v_call: TRBV29-1
clone_size: few
d_call: -
cdr3_aa: SVEQVPYGYT

v_call: TRBV4-1
clone_size: -
d_call: -
cdr3_aa: ASTGVGGARSEQF

v_call: TRBV29-1
clone_size: -
d_call: -
cdr3_aa: SVYLQGSNEKLF

v_call: TRBV5-1
clone_size: -
d_call: -
cdr3_aa: ASSLAEAGDNSGNTIY

v_call: TRBV30
clone_size: -
d_call: -
cdr3_aa: AWTRPGANVLT

v_call: TRBV5-4
clone_size: few
d_call: TRBD1
cdr3_aa: ASSLGGGANNQPQH

v_call: TRBV4-1
clone_size: -
d_call: -
cdr3_aa: ASSQDGVLLGGNEQF

v_call: TRBV20-1
clone_size: -
d_call: -
cdr3_aa: SARGPGTGANVLT

v_call: TRBV18
clone_size: few
d_call: -
cdr3_aa: ASSPAQGGYEQY

v_call: TRBV30
clone_size: -
d_call: -
cdr3_aa: AWRPGAGFTEAF

v_call: TRBV6-6
clone_size: -
d_call: -
cdr3_aa: ASSYDWGNEQY

v_call: TRBV15
clone_size: -
d_call: -
cdr3_aa: ATSRAITYEQY

v_call: TRBV6-2/TRBV6-3
clone_size: -
d_call: TRBD1
cdr3_aa: ASSYSPRDRG

v_call: TRBV4-3
clone_size: -
d_call: TRBD2
cdr3_aa: ASSQDKGRVTDTQY

v_call: TRBV4-2
clone_size: few
d_call: TRBD1
cdr3_aa: ASSQDYDRTGAYNEQF

v_call: TRBV4-2
clone_size: few
d_call: -
cdr3_aa: ASSPMGLDYNEQF

v_call: TRBV20-1
clone_size: few
d_call: -
cdr3_aa: SASFGSYGYT

v_call: TRBV4-3
clone_size: -
d_call: TRBD1
cdr3_aa: ASSLHLSGQGEDYGYT

v_call: TRBV6-5
clone_size: -
d_call: -
cdr3_aa: ASSYTRGWDTEAF

v_call: TRBV3-1
clone_size: few
d_call: TRBD2
cdr3_aa: ASSQDWAYSGGAAETQY

v_call: TRBV6-5
clone_size: few
d_call: TRBD1
cdr3_aa: ASSRTGLNGELF

v_call: TRBV5-1
clone_size: -
d_call: -
cdr3_aa: ASSLGRGADTEAF

v_call: TRBV7-9
clone_size: -
d_call: TRBD1
cdr3_aa: ASSPWAQGADYGYT

v_call: TRBV7-8
clone_size: -
d_call: -
cdr3_aa: AGGTGSYNSPLH

v_call: TRBV7-6
clone_size: -
d_call: TRBD2
cdr3_aa: ASMRSGGYEQY

v_call: TRBV5-1
clone_size: -
d_call: -
cdr3_aa: ASSLVPGSTTGELF

v_call: TRBV3-1
clone_size: -
d_call: -
cdr3_aa: ASSQDPFRDYEQY

v_call: TRBV2
clone_size: -
d_call: TRBD1
cdr3_aa: ASREDRGLNTEAF